The TCR beta chain described here comes from a study of cytomegalovirus exposure and HLA in healthy donors. The PCR ran on 60 Vbeta and 13 Jbeta primers. The repertoire was sequenced with immunoSEQ multiplex PCR; TCRdb's copy has only in-frame clones and lacks some. The table shows some 250,000 clones, with 70% to 90% occurring only once. Notes on the study in general: The classifier, whose performance was assessed in both the original and validation cohorts, reportedly diagnosed cytomegalovirus status with high specificity and sensitivity. In an earlier analysis, most TCR beta V segments were productive about 87% or about 30% of the time. A later analysis revealed that TCR association rates differed between HLA loci, peaking at DRB1 and bottoming out at HLA-C.

The table lists this clone with a count of one. No antigen is known for it. This TCR came from a woman in her fifties or sixties in good health and CMV-seropositive. The sample was PBMCs.

Here the CDR3 reads CASSQDRGERGVHTQYF. The CDR3 nucleotides are TGCGCCAGCAGCCAGGACCGCGGAGAGCGGGGGGTTCATACGCAGTATTTT. The V and J genes are TRBV4-1 and TRBJ2-3, with TRBD2 matching 9 bases. The junction had 14 bases not matched to a gene; V was cut back by 3 bases and J by 7 bases. The CDR3 extends over 17 amino acids. Germline V gene lookup returns CDR1 MGHRA and CDR2 YSYEKL.